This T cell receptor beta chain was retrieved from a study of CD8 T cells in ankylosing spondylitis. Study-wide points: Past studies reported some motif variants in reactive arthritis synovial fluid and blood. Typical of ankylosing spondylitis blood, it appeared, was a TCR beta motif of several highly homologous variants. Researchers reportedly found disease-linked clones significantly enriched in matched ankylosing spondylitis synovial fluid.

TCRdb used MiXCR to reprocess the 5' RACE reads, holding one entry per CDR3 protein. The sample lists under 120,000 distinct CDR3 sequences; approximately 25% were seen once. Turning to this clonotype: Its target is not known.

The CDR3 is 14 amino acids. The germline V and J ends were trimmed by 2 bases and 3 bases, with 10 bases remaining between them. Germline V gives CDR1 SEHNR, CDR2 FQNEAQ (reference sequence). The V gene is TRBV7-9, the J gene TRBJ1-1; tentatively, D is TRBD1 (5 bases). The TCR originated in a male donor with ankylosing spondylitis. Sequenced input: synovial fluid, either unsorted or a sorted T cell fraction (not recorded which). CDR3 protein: CASSLNQGYTEAFF. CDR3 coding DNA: TGTGCCAGCAGCTTAAATCAGGGTTACACTGAAGCTTTCTTT.